This T cell receptor (beta chain) was sequenced for a study of blood T cell repertoires in COVID-19. Study-wide background: Samples came from the United States, Italy and Spain, spanning acute and convalescent COVID-19. T cells, B-cell-depleted T cells, or PBMCs supplied cDNA or gDNA.

CDR1 is MRHNA, CDR2 SNTAGT, per germline. Trimming removed 0 bases at V and 2 bases at J, with 7 bases between. The CDR3 runs to 14 residues. Original processing methods: Estimation of nucleated cell counts was performed using reference gene primer amplification. Sequencing was performed with immunoSEQ multiplex PCR; in TCRdb, only in-frame clones are kept and a portion is missing. That table furnishes V, J and clone size, whereas the DNA furnished D and trimming. The sample contains fewer than 85,000 clones, around three quarters of which appear only once. In this sample, this clone turned up a few times.

This sequence joins TRBV6-4 and TRBJ1-2; no clear D. This TCR was sampled from a woman between 70 and 85 years old with acute or convalescent COVID-19. What was sequenced was peripheral blood. CDR3 DNA sequence: TGTGCCAGCAGTGACTCGAGCAGGAACTATGGCTACACCTTC. This translates into CASSDSSRNYGYTF.